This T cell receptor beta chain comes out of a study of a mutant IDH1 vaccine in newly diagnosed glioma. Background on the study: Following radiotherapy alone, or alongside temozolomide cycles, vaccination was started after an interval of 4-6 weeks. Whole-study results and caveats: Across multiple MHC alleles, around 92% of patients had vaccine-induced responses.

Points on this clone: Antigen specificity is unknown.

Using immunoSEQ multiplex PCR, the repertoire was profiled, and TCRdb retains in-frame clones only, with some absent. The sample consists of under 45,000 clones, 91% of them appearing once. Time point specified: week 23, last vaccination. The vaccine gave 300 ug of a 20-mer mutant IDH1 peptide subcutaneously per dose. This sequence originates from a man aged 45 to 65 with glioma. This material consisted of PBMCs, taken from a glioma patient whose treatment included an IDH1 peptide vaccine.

This CDR3 is CASSLVGGSDTQYF. In DNA form, the CDR3 reads TGTGCCAGCAGCTTAGTGGGTGGTTCAGATACGCAGTATTTT. The chain has TRBV7-9 and TRBJ2-3, with no clear D. Trimming pared 1 base from V and 4 bases from J, leaving 9 bases between. Germline V gives CDR1 SEHNR, CDR2 FQNEAQ (reference sequence). This CDR3 region has 14 residues.